This T cell receptor beta chain was recovered during a study of cytomegalovirus exposure and HLA in healthy donors. In the PCR, 60 Vbeta and 13 Jbeta primers were used. Only in-frame clones appear in the TCRdb table, and some are missing; sequencing was by immunoSEQ multiplex PCR. The table includes 85,000 to 100,000 clones, around 80% detected once. Sequenced: PBMCs. The sequence was collected from a man in his fifties or sixties in good health and CMV-seropositive.

As DNA, the CDR3 is TGTGCCAGCAGCTCCCAAATACCCCGGGACAGGGCCTACGAGCAGTACTTC. Its protein is CASSSQIPRDRAYEQYF. The chain joins TRBV11-2 to TRBJ2-7; 9 bases are a match to TRBD1. Germline assignment: CDR1 SGHAT and CDR2 FQNNGV. The CDR3 extends over 17 amino acids. V shed 4 bases, J shed 2 bases, and the junction held 12 bases outside the gene matches.